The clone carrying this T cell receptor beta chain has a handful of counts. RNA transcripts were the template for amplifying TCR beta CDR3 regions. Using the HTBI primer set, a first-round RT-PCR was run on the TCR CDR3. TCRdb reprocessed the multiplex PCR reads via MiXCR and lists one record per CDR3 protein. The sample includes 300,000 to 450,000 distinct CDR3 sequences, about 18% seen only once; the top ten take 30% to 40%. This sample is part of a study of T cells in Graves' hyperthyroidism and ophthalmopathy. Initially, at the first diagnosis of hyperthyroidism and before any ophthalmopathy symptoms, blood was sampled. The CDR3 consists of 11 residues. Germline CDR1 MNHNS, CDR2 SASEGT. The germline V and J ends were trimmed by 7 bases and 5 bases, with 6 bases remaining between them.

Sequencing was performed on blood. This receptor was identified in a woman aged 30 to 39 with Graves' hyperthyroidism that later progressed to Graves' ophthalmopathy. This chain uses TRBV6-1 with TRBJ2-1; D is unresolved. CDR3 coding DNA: TGTGCCAGCACCTCAAACAATGAGCAGTTCTTC. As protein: CASTSNNEQFF.